A selection of T cell receptor beta chains follows, all from one sample in a study of T cell responses to AZD1222 COVID-19 vaccine. Sequencing was performed with immunoSEQ multiplex PCR; in TCRdb, only in-frame clones are kept and a portion is missing. Among 150,000 or so clones listed, 85% to 95% were seen once. Sequencing used peripheral blood, obtained on day 0 of AZD1222 vaccination. All receptors derive from an adult in good health. Each CDR3 is given with its conserved first and last residue. D genes are given only for firm matches. A clone size is listed for some rows: how often the clone was seen (once, few, many), or a class if it is expanded.

j_call | d_call | v_call | clone_size | cdr3_aa | cdr3_nt
TRBJ1-1 | NA | TRBV5-6 | few | CASSHRDDAEAFF | TGTGCCAGCAGCCACAGGGACGACGCTGAAGCTTTCTTT
TRBJ1-1 | TRBD1 | TRBV6-5 | NA | CASSLYQQGDTEAFF | TGTGCCAGCAGTCTTTATCAACAGGGGGACACTGAAGCTTTCTTT
TRBJ2-7 | NA | TRBV18 | NA | CASSHEGRGSYEQYF | TGTGCCAGCTCGCACGAGGGGAGAGGCTCCTACGAGCAGTACTTC
TRBJ2-3 | NA | TRBV19 | NA | CASIGDTDTQYF | TGTGCCAGTATCGGCGACACAGATACGCAGTATTTT
TRBJ1-6 | NA | TRBV3-1/TRBV3-2 | once | CASSLNSLNSPLHF | TGTGCCAGCAGCCTAAACAGTCTTAATTCACCCCTCCACTTT
TRBJ1-1 | NA | TRBV9 | NA | CASNLGQNTEAFF | TGTGCCAGCAACCTGGGACAGAACACTGAAGCTTTCTTT
TRBJ1-5 | NA | TRBV6-6 | NA | CASSSPRNQPQHF | TGTGCCAGCAGTTCGCCCAGGAATCAGCCCCAGCATTTT
TRBJ2-7 | TRBD2 | TRBV7-3 | NA | CASSSSGGYEQYF | TGTGCCAGCAGCTCCTCGGGGGGCTACGAGCAGTACTTC
TRBJ2-3 | TRBD2 | TRBV18 | NA | CASSPGTSGRSWQYF | TGTGCCAGCTCACCAGGGACTAGCGGGAGATCTTGGCAGTATTTT
TRBJ1-1 | NA | TRBV9 | NA | CASSVGGPNTEAFF | TGTGCCAGCAGCGTAGGGGGACCGAACACTGAAGCTTTCTTT
TRBJ2-7 | TRBD2 | TRBV3-1/TRBV3-2 | NA | CASSRSKTSGDTYEQYF | TGTGCCAGCAGCCGCAGTAAGACTAGCGGGGACACCTACGAGCAGTACTTC
TRBJ2-1 | TRBD1 | TRBV11-2 | NA | CASSLEQGANEQFF | TGTGCCAGCAGCTTAGAACAGGGGGCGAATGAGCAGTTCTTC
TRBJ1-1 | NA | TRBV7-9 | once | CASSSVPGTTRSSPPGAFF | TGTGCCAGCAGCTCAGTACCCGGGACCACCAGATCCTCCCCCCCGGGAGCTTTCTTT
TRBJ2-2 | TRBD1 | TRBV5-1 | once | CASSREGGNTGELFF | TGCGCCAGCAGCCGAGAAGGGGGCAACACCGGGGAGCTGTTTTTT
TRBJ1-5 | NA | TRBV27 | NA | CASSRGGPASNQPQHF | TGTGCCAGCAGTCGGGGTGGGCCTGCTAGCAATCAGCCCCAGCATTTT
TRBJ2-1 | NA | TRBV12-3/TRBV12-4 | NA | CASRSDVRNEQFF | TGTGCCAGCAGGTCAGACGTCCGCAATGAGCAGTTCTTC
TRBJ2-1 | NA | TRBV19 | NA | CATIGGRAPPGEQFF | TGTGCCACAATCGGGGGCCGGGCCCCGCCCGGAGAGCAGTTCTTC
TRBJ1-1 | NA | TRBV12-3/TRBV12-4 | NA | CASSPSAEAFF | TGTGCCAGCAGCCCTTCAGCTGAAGCTTTCTTT
TRBJ1-3 | TRBD1 | TRBV2 | few | CASSEADGTASGNTIYF | TGTGCCAGCAGTGAAGCTGACGGGACAGCCTCTGGAAACACCATATATTTT
TRBJ1-5 | TRBD1 | TRBV2 | NA | CASSTSRGTGGTGSNQPQHF | TGTGCCAGCAGTACAAGCAGAGGGACAGGGGGCACGGGCAGCAATCAGCCCCAGCATTTT
TRBJ1-1 | NA | TRBV6-5 | NA | CASSYGRPNTEAFF | TGTGCCAGCAGCTACGGACGGCCGAACACTGAAGCTTTCTTT
TRBJ2-5 | NA | TRBV28 | NA | CASSLSRETQYF | TGTGCCAGCAGTTTAAGTAGAGAGACCCAGTACTTC
TRBJ1-5 | TRBD1 | TRBV15 | NA | CATSGGTVSNQPQHF | TGTGCCACCAGCGGGGGGACAGTTAGCAATCAGCCCCAGCATTTT
TRBJ1-3 | NA | TRBV5-1 | NA | CASSSGASGNTIYF | TGCGCCAGCAGCTCAGGGGCCTCTGGAAACACCATATATTTT
TRBJ1-1 | NA | TRBV11-2 | NA | CASSSLRGTTEAFF | TGTGCCAGCAGCTCCTTGAGGGGGACCACTGAAGCTTTCTTT
TRBJ2-1 | TRBD1 | TRBV12-5 | NA | CASGLEGAGGFYNEQFF | TGTGCTAGTGGTTTGGAGGGTGCAGGGGGATTCTACAATGAGCAGTTCTTC
TRBJ1-3 | NA | TRBV14 | NA | CASSHVDSSGNTIYF | TGTGCCAGCAGCCATGTCGACAGCTCTGGAAACACCATATATTTT
TRBJ1-2 | NA | TRBV14 | NA | CASSQEGGRSTGYTF | TGTGCCAGCAGCCAAGAAGGGGGGAGGTCGACTGGCTACACCTTC
TRBJ1-5 | NA | TRBV19 | NA | CASIPRPGASNQPQHF | TGTGCCAGTATCCCCCGACCCGGGGCGAGTAATCAGCCCCAGCATTTT
TRBJ2-2 | NA | TRBV10-1 | NA | CASRRGTGTGELFF | TGCGCCAGCAGAAGGGGGACGGGGACCGGGGAGCTGTTTTTT
TRBJ2-5 | NA | TRBV11-2 | NA | CASSLGNARTVGKTQYF | TGTGCCAGCAGCTTAGGGAATGCTCGGACTGTGGGGAAGACCCAGTACTTC
TRBJ2-1 | TRBD2 | TRBV2 | NA | CASSAGTRGGEQFF | TGTGCCAGCAGTGCCGGGACTAGAGGGGGTGAGCAGTTCTTC
TRBJ2-1 | TRBD2 | TRBV27 | NA | CASSQGLAVYNEQFF | TGTGCCAGCAGCCAGGGACTAGCGGTCTACAATGAGCAGTTCTTC
TRBJ1-6 | TRBD1 | TRBV3-1/TRBV3-2 | NA | CASSHRDRPNSPLHF | TGTGCCAGCAGCCACAGGGACAGGCCTAATTCACCCCTCCACTTT
TRBJ2-5 | NA | TRBV9 | once | CASSRGGGETQYF | TGTGCCAGCAGCAGGGGGGGAGGAGAGACCCAGTACTTC
TRBJ2-7 | NA | TRBV10-1 | NA | CATLLKGSLLFSYEQYF | TGCGCCACACTACTCAAGGGCAGTTTACTATTCTCCTACGAGCAGTACTTC
TRBJ1-1 | NA | TRBV14 | few | CASSQGFEAFF | TGTGCCAGCAGCCAAGGGTTTGAAGCTTTCTTT
TRBJ2-5 | TRBD2 | TRBV6-2/TRBV6-3 | NA | CASSSPPKRGTETQYF | TGTGCCAGCAGTTCCCCCCCGAAGCGGGGGACAGAGACCCAGTACTTC
TRBJ2-3 | NA | TRBV27 | once | CASSWGSDTQYF | TGTGCCAGCAGTTGGGGCTCAGATACGCAGTATTTT
TRBJ1-2 | NA | TRBV6-5 | NA | CASTAAQGVYGYTF | TGTGCCAGCACCGCGGCCCAGGGTGTCTATGGCTACACCTTC
TRBJ1-5 | NA | TRBV19 | NA | CASSIASHSNQPQHF | TGTGCCAGTAGTATAGCCAGCCATAGCAATCAGCCCCAGCATTTT
TRBJ2-1 | NA | TRBV5-6 | NA | CASRYGTPNEQFF | TGTGCCAGCAGGTATGGGACACCCAATGAGCAGTTCTTC
TRBJ2-3 | NA | TRBV6-4 | NA | CASSEGQGTDTQYF | TGTGCCAGCAGTGAGGGGCAGGGCACAGATACGCAGTATTTT
TRBJ2-3 | TRBD2 | TRBV19 | NA | CASSGLAGGHFTDTQYF | TGTGCCAGTTCGGGACTAGCGGGGGGCCACTTCACAGATACGCAGTATTTT
TRBJ1-6 | NA | TRBV6-5 | NA | CASSYSVSFNSPLHF | TGTGCCAGCAGTTACTCGGTTAGCTTTAATTCACCCCTCCACTTT
TRBJ2-2 | NA | TRBV7-9 | NA | CASRRVQGTLNTGELFF | TGTGCCAGCAGACGAGTCCAGGGGACCTTGAACACCGGGGAGCTGTTTTTT
TRBJ2-1 | TRBD2 | TRBV10-3 | NA | CAISLTSGGGIEQFF | TGTGCCATCAGCCTAACTAGCGGGGGAGGTATTGAGCAGTTCTTC
TRBJ1-1 | NA | TRBV6-6 | NA | CASSDSDRPGAEAFF | TGTGCCAGCAGTGACTCGGACAGACCTGGGGCTGAAGCTTTCTTT
TRBJ1-2 | NA | TRBV29-1 | NA | CSVSPPEYYGYTF | TGCAGCGTTAGCCCTCCAGAATACTATGGCTACACCTTC
TRBJ2-1 | TRBD2 | TRBV5-4 | NA | CASTISGSYEQFF | TGTGCCAGCACTATTAGCGGGAGCTATGAGCAGTTCTTC
TRBJ1-1 | NA | TRBV6-6 | NA | CASSYPGEGRDTEAFF | TGTGCCAGCAGTTACCCGGGGGAGGGTAGGGACACTGAAGCTTTCTTT
TRBJ2-4 | NA | TRBV6-5 | NA | CASSYRASASGNIQYF | TGTGCCAGCAGTTACAGGGCTAGCGCGTCGGGAAACATTCAGTACTTC
TRBJ2-6 | NA | TRBV5-4 | NA | CASSLGGPFSGANVLTF | TGTGCCAGCAGCTTGGGGGGTCCATTCTCTGGGGCCAACGTCCTGACTTTC
TRBJ1-1 | NA | TRBV3-1/TRBV3-2 | NA | CASSPQGGLTKAFF | TGTGCCAGCAGCCCCCAGGGAGGGCTTACGAAAGCTTTCTTT
TRBJ2-2 | NA | TRBV5-1 | NA | CASSLQETGELFF | TGCGCCAGCAGCTTGCAGGAAACCGGGGAGCTGTTTTTT
TRBJ2-7 | NA | TRBV7-2 | NA | CASSLARAAYEQYF | TGTGCCAGCAGCTTAGCCAGGGCGGCCTACGAGCAGTACTTC